The 15 T cell receptor beta chains below were found in one sample sequenced in a study of beta chain features in type 1 diabetes. As every portion of the isolated RNA was reverse transcribed, the sequencing read expressed TCRB transcripts. Repertoires were generated with immunoSEQ multiplex PCR, while TCRdb's copy carries only in-frame clones and drops some. The sample has 200,000 to 250,000 clones; roughly 10% are singletons. The sequenced sample was central memory CD4+ T cells from blood. Every receptor here comes from a young man in good health.

In its sample, this clone was seen many times. The chain joins TRBV30 to TRBJ2-1, with unresolved D. V shed 0 bases and J shed 3 bases, with 6 bases lying between them. In germline, CDR1 is GTSNPN, CDR2 SVGIG (reference sequence). The length of the CDR3 is 13 residues. The CDR3 spells CAWSVLFYNEQFF. Here the CDR3 DNA reads TGTGCCTGGAGTGTACTGTTCTACAATGAGCAGTTCTTC.

The genes are TRBV15 and TRBJ1-5; TRBD1 agrees at 10 bases. CDR1 and CDR2 from the germline V gene are LNHNV and YYDKDF (reference sequence). There are 15 residues in the CDR3. V shed 5 bases and J 3 bases; nucleotides not matched to a gene: 4. The CDR3 DNA follows: TGTGCCACCAGCCTCGACAGGGGGCACAATCAGCCCCAGCATTTT. This sequence encodes CATSLDRGHNQPQHF.

This clone has a count of ten or more. The V and J genes are TRBV10-3 and TRBJ1-5; 11 bases fit TRBD1. Losses at the gene ends were 7 bases for V and 7 bases for J; bases not matched to a gene: 9. This CDR3 is built from 15 residues. Per the germline V gene, CDR1 is ENHRY and CDR2 is SYGVKD. CDR3 sequence reads: CAIITGTGGGQPQHF. The CDR3 nucleotides read TGTGCCATCATTACCGGGACAGGGGGAGGCCAGCCCCAGCATTTT.

This clone was found a few times. The chain is built from TRBV18 and TRBJ1-1; D possibly corresponds to TRBD1 (5 bases). V dropped 0 bases and J dropped 1 base, with 9 bases sitting between them. The length of the CDR3 is 15 residues. Per the germline V gene, CDR1 is KGHSH and CDR2 is LQKENI. In DNA, the CDR3 is TGTGCCAGCTCACCACCGGGACGGTCGAACACTGAAGCTTTCTTT. Residues: CASSPPGRSNTEAFF.

Comment on this clone: This sample also contains other DNA sequences that code for the same CDR3. The V call is TRBV18, the J call TRBJ2-7, with TRBD2 matching 8 bases. CDR1 is KGHSH and CDR2 is LQKENI in the germline V gene. The junction had 5 bases not matched to a gene; V was cut back by 6 bases and J by 4 bases. The CDR3 runs to 13 residues. The CDR3 region is CASSPTSDYEQYF. The CDR3 DNA sequence: TGTGCCAGCTCTCCGACTAGCGATTACGAGCAGTACTTC.

This clone has more than one count but fewer than ten. The J gene is TRBJ1-3, the V gene TRBV5-6, with D possibly TRBD1 on 6 matching bases. The germline gives CDR1 SGHDT, CDR2 YYEEEE. The CDR3 totals 15 residues. V shed 1 base and J shed 2 bases, with 10 bases lying between them. The CDR3 DNA reads TGTGCCAGCAGCTTGCCAGGGGACCCTGGAAACACCATATATTTT. Translation: CASSLPGDPGNTIYF.

This clone was recorded at least ten times. This chain connects TRBV7-8 to TRBJ2-7, with a weak D call TRBD1 (6 bases). The CDR3 length is 14 residues. V lost 7 bases, J lost 3 bases, and 16 bases lay in between. Germline-derived CDR1 and CDR2 are SGHVS and FQNEAQ. The CDR3 DNA follows: TGTGCCAGCACCGCGGTGGGACAAAACTACGAGCAGTACTTC. Its protein is CASTAVGQNYEQYF.

This clone has more than one count but fewer than ten. V is TRBV6-1 and J is TRBJ1-3; D gene ambiguous. V was pared by 2 bases and J by 8 bases, with 13 bases between. CDR3 length: 14 residues. Germline V gives CDR1 MNHNS, CDR2 SASEGT. The CDR3 coding sequence is TGTGCCAGCAGTGAACCAGCAAGGGTCCACACCATATATTTT. Its translation is CASSEPARVHTIYF.

The J gene is TRBJ1-4, the V gene TRBV5-4; D is unclear. The CDR3 totals 12 residues. The V and J ends lost 3 bases and 7 bases respectively, with 7 bases between them. CDR1 and CDR2 from the germline V gene are SGHNT and YYREEE (reference sequence). The CDR3 is CASSYVGEKLFF. The CDR3 nucleotides read TGTGCCAGCAGCTACGTGGGTGAAAAACTGTTTTTT.

The gene calls are TRBV7-9 and TRBJ2-3; D is unclear. The CDR3 extends over 17 amino acids. V was pared by 2 bases and J by 0 bases, with 15 bases between. Germline-derived CDR1 and CDR2 are SEHNR and FQNEAQ (reference sequence). The CDR3, as DNA: TGTGCCAGCAGCTTAAGAGTAACGGTCTACAGCACAGATACGCAGTATTTT. It encodes CASSLRVTVYSTDTQYF.

This chain joins TRBV30 and TRBJ1-2, with a tentative D call TRBD1 (5 bases). Trimming took off 3 bases at V and 8 bases at J, with 13 bases between the two ends. The germline gives CDR1 GTSNPN, CDR2 SVGIG (reference sequence). This CDR3 is 12 amino acids long. The CDR3 region is CAWRRGVEGYTF. The CDR3 nucleotides read TGTGCCTGGAGAAGAGGGGTGGAAGGCTACACCTTC.

The CDR3 sequence is CASSRDTSGPQHF. The CDR3 nucleotides read TGTGCCAGCAGCCGGGACACCTCAGGGCCCCAGCATTTT. The chain employs TRBV7-2 and TRBJ1-5; the D gene is possibly TRBD1 (6 bases). Trimming stripped 5 bases from V and 9 bases from J, with 14 bases between. CDR3 length: 13 amino acids. CDR1 is SGHTA and CDR2 is FQGNSA in the germline V gene. Complete variable domain (other parts from reference TRBV7-2 and TRBJ1-5): GAGVSQSPSNKVTEKGKDVELRCDPISGHTALYWYRQSLGQGLEFLIYFQGNSAPDKSGLPSDRFSAERTGGSVSTLTIQRTQQEDSAVYLCASSRDTSGPQHFGDGTRLSIL.

V usage is TRBV7-2 and J usage is TRBJ2-2; possible D gene TRBD2, 5 bases. Trimming pared 2 bases from V and 4 bases from J, leaving 8 bases between. CDR3 length equals 14 residues. The V gene's germline CDR1 is SGHTA and CDR2 FQGNSA. The CDR3 region has the DNA TGTGCCAGCAGCTTATCGGGGTCCACCGGGGAGCTGTTTTTT. It encodes CASSLSGSTGELFF.

This clone came up many times. The chain employs TRBV10-3 and TRBJ2-2; TRBD1 agrees at 7 bases. This CDR3 contains 14 residues. The J segment lost 2 bases and the V segment lost 11 bases, leaving 8 bases of the junction unmatched. CDR1 and CDR2 (germline): ENHRY, SYGVKD. The CDR3 protein is CAGSGQINTGELFF. As DNA, the CDR3 is TGTGCCGGATCGGGACAGATAAACACCGGGGAGCTGTTTTTT.

Only a few counts were recorded for this clone. V usage is TRBV6-4 and J usage is TRBJ2-1; D remains unclear. The CDR3 extends over 13 amino acids. Per the germline V gene, CDR1 is MRHNA and CDR2 is SNTAGT. V dropped 3 bases and J dropped 9 bases, with 12 bases sitting between them. CDR3 loop: CASSDSWGTEQFF. The CDR3 coding sequence is TGTGCCAGCAGTGATAGTTGGGGAACTGAGCAGTTCTTC.